This is a list of T cell receptor beta chains from one sample in a study of Graves' ophthalmopathy and Graves' hyperthyroidism. In TCRdb, the multiplex PCR reads were re-called with MiXCR into one record per CDR3 protein. The table includes roughly 610,000 distinct CDR3 sequences, about 20% detected once. Sequencing was done on a sample of peripheral blood. These receptors came from a woman under 30 with stable Graves' hyperthyroidism. Some clones in this sample may be carry-over from other donors' samples. CDR3s include the opening cysteine and the closing phenylalanine or tryptophan. D genes are given only for firm matches. Some rows have no size entry. The others give once, few or many, or a class for an expanded clone.

NA	TRBV6-1	NA	TRBJ1-5	TGTGCCAGCAGGGAGGCAGTGGTCAATCAGCCTCAGCATTTT	CASREAVVNQPQHF
few	TRBV12-3/TRBV12-4	NA	TRBJ1-1	TGTGCCAGCAGTCCTAGTAGGGCGAACACTGAAGCTTTCTTT	CASSPSRANTEAFF
many	TRBV2	NA	TRBJ2-5	TGTGCCAGCAGTGACCACGGGACCCTATTTCGAGAGACCCAGTACTTC	CASSDHGTLFRETQYF
NA	TRBV18	NA	TRBJ2-7	TGTGCCAGCTCCGAAAGTTGGCAGGCTTACGAGCAGTACTTC	CASSESWQAYEQYF
few	TRBV2	NA	TRBJ2-7	TGTGCCAGCAGTGTGCTCTCCTACGAGCAGTACTTC	CASSVLSYEQYF
many	TRBV28	NA	TRBJ1-3	TGTGCCAGCAGCCTGCAGGACGGCAGAAACACCATATATTTT	CASSLQDGRNTIYF
many	TRBV7-3	NA	TRBJ1-6	TGTGCCAGCAGGCTATCAGAGAATTCACCCCTCCACTTT	CASRLSENSPLHF
few	TRBV12-3/TRBV12-4	NA	TRBJ2-5	TGTGCCAGCAGCACCCCGGGACACCGCCAAGAGACCCAGTACTTC	CASSTPGHRQETQYF
few	TRBV6-1	TRBD1	TRBJ2-2	TGTGCCAGCACCCACAGGGGGGAGGCCGGGGAGCTGTTTTTT	CASTHRGEAGELFF
many	TRBV28	NA	TRBJ2-7	TGTGCCAGCAGTTTACCCCCGGCCGAGCAGTACTTC	CASSLPPAEQYF
few	TRBV20-1	TRBD2	TRBJ2-7	TGCAGTGCTAGAGGACTAGCGGGAGCGCACGAGCGGTACTTC	CSARGLAGAHERYF
NA	TRBV19	NA	TRBJ1-1	TGTGCCAGTAAAACACAGAACACTGAAGCTTTCTTT	CASKTQNTEAFF
many	TRBV6-2/TRBV6-3	NA	TRBJ2-6	TGTGCCAGCAGATCGACGGGGAGCTCTGGGGCCAACGTCCTGACTTTC	CASRSTGSSGANVLTF
many	TRBV12-3/TRBV12-4	NA	TRBJ1-2	TGTGCCAGCAGGGAGGGTGGCTATGGCTACACCTTC	CASREGGYGYTF
NA	TRBV15	NA	TRBJ2-7	TGTGCCACCAGCAGAGGGGCTCACTACGAGCAGTACTTC	CATSRGAHYEQYF
NA	TRBV19	NA	TRBJ1-1	TGTGCCAGTAGTATGGACGGGAGCACTGAAGCTTTCTTT	CASSMDGSTEAFF
NA	TRBV6-5	NA	TRBJ2-7	TGTGCCAGCAGTTACCTGGGGCCGCGGGGAGAGCAGTACTTC	CASSYLGPRGEQYF
NA	TRBV28	TRBD1	TRBJ1-6	TGTGCCAGCAGTCCTGACAGGGAGTATTCACCCCTCCACTTT	CASSPDREYSPLHF
NA	TRBV6-1	NA	TRBJ1-1	TGTGCCAGCAGCCCTTCTGATCTGAGGGAAGCTTTCTTT	CASSPSDLREAFF
NA	TRBV20-1	NA	TRBJ1-5	TGCAGTGCAAGACTTCCTTATAGCAATCAGCCCCAGCATTTT	CSARLPYSNQPQHF
many	TRBV6-5	NA	TRBJ1-1	TGTGCCAGCAGTTACTCGACAGTACAGTCTGAAGCTTTCTTT	CASSYSTVQSEAFF
few	TRBV6-5	TRBD2	TRBJ2-5	TGTGCCAGCAGTTACTCCCCGGGGGAGGGCCGAGAGACCCAGTACTTC	CASSYSPGEGRETQYF
many	TRBV11-2	NA	TRBJ1-2	TGTGCCAGCAGCCCCCTGGACAGCCTTTATGGCTACACCTTC	CASSPLDSLYGYTF
many	TRBV6-1	NA	TRBJ2-5	TGTGCCAGCAGTGAAGCTTGGGATAATGTCACAGTTTTGCTGGAGACCCAGTACTTC	CASSEAWDNVTVLLETQYF
NA	TRBV6-1	NA	TRBJ1-2	TGTGCCACCAGGGGTGCGGGGGGCTACACCTTC	CATRGAGGYTF
many	TRBV12-3/TRBV12-4	TRBD2	TRBJ2-3	TGTGCCAGTGGACTAGCGGGAGGTTTTGGCACAGATACGCAGTATTTT	CASGLAGGFGTDTQYF
many	TRBV6-1	NA	TRBJ1-3	TGTGCCAGCAGCGGAGGCCTAAGCTCTGGAAACACCATATATTTT	CASSGGLSSGNTIYF
many	TRBV12-3/TRBV12-4	TRBD1	TRBJ2-5	TGTGCCAGCAGCCAACAGGGGTTGCGAGAGACCCAGTACTTC	CASSQQGLRETQYF
many	TRBV20-1	TRBD2	TRBJ2-4	TGCAGTGGCCTAGCGGGAGCCAAAAACATTCAGTACTTC	CSGLAGAKNIQYF
few	TRBV2	TRBD1	TRBJ2-7	TGTGCCAGCAGCTGGGACAGTACTGCCTACGAGCAGTACTTC	CASSWDSTAYEQYF
NA	TRBV12-3/TRBV12-4	NA	TRBJ2-6	TGTGCCAGCGGATCTCAGGCGGGGGCGACTCCTGGGGCCAACGTCCTGACTTTC	CASGSQAGATPGANVLTF
few	TRBV27	TRBD1	TRBJ2-5	TGTGCCAGCAACCCCGTGATCCCGGGACAGGAAGAGACCAAGTACTTC	CASNPVIPGQEETKYF
NA	TRBV6-5	NA	TRBJ1-1	TGTGCCAGCAGTTACCCCGGAGTAGCTTTCTTT	CASSYPGVAFF
many	TRBV12-3/TRBV12-4	NA	TRBJ1-5	TGTGCCAGCAGACCGGGGCGACGGGATCAGCCCCAGCATTTT	CASRPGRRDQPQHF
NA	TRBV7-3	TRBD1	TRBJ1-2	TGTGCCAGCAGCCACCGGGACAGGGCGGGGGGCTACACCTTC	CASSHRDRAGGYTF
many	TRBV28	NA	TRBJ1-2	TGTGCCAGCAGTTTGACAGCGGGCTACACCTTC	CASSLTAGYTF
many	TRBV18	NA	TRBJ1-1	TGTGCCAGCAACCAGAAAGTGGGGAGCACTGAAGCTTTCTTT	CASNQKVGSTEAFF
NA	TRBV18	NA	TRBJ1-5	TGTGCCAGCTCACCATCAGGGGAGGTTGGGCCCCAGCATTTT	CASSPSGEVGPQHF
NA	TRBV19	NA	TRBJ1-5	TGTGCCAGTAGTATTCTGGACAGCAATCAGCCCCAGCATTTT	CASSILDSNQPQHF
NA	TRBV20-1	NA	TRBJ2-2	TGCAGTGCTAGTGAGGCGGGGCTGAACACCGGGGAGCTGTTTTTT	CSASEAGLNTGELFF
few	TRBV2	NA	TRBJ2-2	TGTGCCACCCGGGACTCGACTGGGATTGGCACCGGGGAGCTGTTTTTT	CATRDSTGIGTGELFF
many	TRBV5-5	NA	TRBJ1-1	TGTGCCAGCAGCTTTGCCTTTAGACAGGTTGAAGCTTTCTTT	CASSFAFRQVEAFF
NA	TRBV11-2	NA	TRBJ1-1	TGTGCCAGCAGCTTAGAGTGGGGATACGAAGCTTTCTTT	CASSLEWGYEAFF
many	TRBV12-3/TRBV12-4	NA	TRBJ1-2	TGTGCCAGCTCGGGGGGAGCTGGCTACACCTTC	CASSGGAGYTF
NA	TRBV6-1	NA	TRBJ1-5	TGTGCCAGCAGTCCCCCACGGGGGGATCATCAGCCCCAGCATTTT	CASSPPRGDHQPQHF
many	TRBV20-1	TRBD2	TRBJ2-7	TGCAGTACCGGGAGGGCTGGAGACGAGCAGTACTTC	CSTGRAGDEQYF
many	TRBV20-1	NA	TRBJ1-2	TGCAGTGCTAGAGTACCTGTCGTGGGCTATGGCTACACCTTC	CSARVPVVGYGYTF
NA	TRBV28	NA	TRBJ1-5	TGTGCCACTCTAGACAGGCGGAATCAGCCCCAGCATTTT	CATLDRRNQPQHF
many	TRBV19	NA	TRBJ1-1	TGTGCCAGTAGATACGACGTGCCGGGCACTGAAGCTTTCTTT	CASRYDVPGTEAFF
few	TRBV12-3/TRBV12-4	NA	TRBJ1-2	TGTGCCAGCAGTTTGACCGCTACTAACTATGGCTACACCTTC	CASSLTATNYGYTF
few	TRBV11-1	NA	TRBJ2-2	TGTGCCAGCAGTCAGGGGATCATTACGAACACCGGGGAGCTGTTTTTT	CASSQGIITNTGELFF
NA	TRBV15	NA	TRBJ1-4	TGTGCCACCAGCAGAGATCTCGGGAATGAAAAACTGTTTTTT	CATSRDLGNEKLFF